This TCR beta chain was captured in a study of CD8+ T cells in alopecia areata. Treatment given: oral pan-JAK inhibitor, 5-10 mg twice daily. Following RNA extraction, reverse transcription yielded cDNA that acted as the sequencing template. The repertoire was sequenced with immunoSEQ multiplex PCR; TCRdb's copy has only in-frame clones and lacks some. The repertoire includes 150,000 to 250,000 clones, about 62% of them detected once, and 5.5% to 6% sits in the top ten. The junction had 8 bases not matched to a gene; V was cut back by 3 bases and J by 0 bases. This CDR3 has 18 residues. Germline V gene data show CDR1 as MNHEY and CDR2 as SMNVEV (reference sequence).

The rearrangement joins TRBV27 to TRBJ1-6; 7 bases fit TRBD1. The TCR originated in a human donor with alopecia areata. The sequenced sample was CD4+ T cells sorted from blood, obtained at week 24, from a patient treated with tofacitinib. CDR3 protein: CASSFRRRDSSYNSPLHF. The CDR3, as DNA: TGTGCCAGCAGTTTCCGTCGACGGGACAGCTCCTATAATTCACCCCTCCACTTT.